Each of the 2 T cell receptor beta chains below was sequenced from the same sample in a study of T-cell memory formation after mild COVID-19. TCRdb called the 5' RACE reads again in MiXCR, with one record for every CDR3 protein. The sample consists of 150,000 to 200,000 distinct CDR3 sequences, roughly 15% of them appearing once. The sequencing sample was made of PBMCs or a T cell subset sorted from them (not recorded which). The receptors originated from an adult woman who had mild COVID-19 (a few samples of this study predate the infection). Cell type and time point are not known.

This clonotype occurred a few times. V and J are TRBV4-1 and TRBJ2-5, with TRBD2 identical over 13 bases. CDR3 size: 19 residues. V was clipped by 0 bases and J by 3 bases; unmatched bases: 10. In germline, CDR1 is MGHRA, CDR2 YSYEKL. As DNA, the CDR3 is TGCGCCAGCAGCCAAGATCCCGGACTAGCGGGAGCGGGGAAAGAGACCCAGTACTTC. Translation: CASSQDPGLAGAGKETQYF.

Only a few counts were recorded for this clonotype. The chain links TRBV12-3 or TRBV12-4 to TRBJ1-1; TRBD1 might be the D (6 bases). The CDR3 contains 13 residues. Trimming removed 6 bases at V and 8 bases at J, with 16 bases between. CDR3 sequence: CASRRGQGREAFF. The CDR3 region has the DNA TGTGCCAGCAGACGAGGCCAGGGGCGAGAAGCTTTCTTT.